This passage covers 11 T cell receptor beta chains from one sample sequenced in a study of radiotherapy plus CTLA-4 blockade in lung cancer. TCRdb keeps only in-frame clones here, not all; method: immunoSEQ multiplex PCR. In the table there are 80,000 to 100,000 clones, about 70% of which are singletons. The specimen comprised peripheral blood, sampled from a patient treated with radiotherapy plus ipilimumab. These receptors all stem from a human donor with non-small cell lung cancer who had a partial response to radiotherapy plus ipilimumab. Some clones in this sample may be carry-over from other donors' samples.

This chain joins TRBV7-2 and TRBJ2-7, with TRBD2 matching 11 bases. V trimming: 5 bases; J trimming: 4 bases; junction bases outside the gene matches: 1. Looked up from germline, CDR1 is SGHTA and CDR2 is FQGNSA. The length of the CDR3 is 13 residues. In DNA, the CDR3 is TGTGCCAGCAGCGGGACTAGCGGATACGAGCAGTACTTC. Translating it yields CASSGTSGYEQYF.

The chain combines TRBV30 with TRBJ1-2; unclear D gene. Deletions cut 5 bases from V and 7 bases from J, with 11 bases between. Germline CDR1 reads GTSNPN; CDR2 reads SVGIG (reference sequence). The CDR3 is 11 residues long. CDR3 DNA sequence: TGTGCCTGGCGCGGGTATGGTGGCTACACCTTC. Translated, it gives CAWRGYGGYTF. Combining the CDR3 with reference TRBV30 and TRBJ1-2 gives the whole variable domain SQTIHQWPATLVQPVGSPLSLECTVEGTSNPNLYWYRQAAGRGLQLLFYSVGIGQISSEVPQNLSASRPQDRQFILSSKKLLLSDSGFYLCAWRGYGGYTFGSGTRLTVV.

The CDR3 DNA reads as TGCGCCAGCAGCCAGGACAGGGTTGAAGCTTTCTTT. Its translation is CASSQDRVEAFF. The chain joins TRBV4-3 to TRBJ1-1; 8 bases are a match to TRBD1. Germline lookup yields CDR1 LGHNA and CDR2 YSLEER. The CDR3 extends over 12 amino acids. V shed 3 bases, J shed 7 bases, and the junction held 1 base outside the gene matches.

This chain joins TRBV1 and TRBJ2-3; the table's D call, TRBD2, has no DNA check behind it. TRBV1 constitutes a pseudogene. The CDR3 length is 16 residues. This chain's CDR3 is CTSRPTQPEGTDTQYF. The CDR3 nucleotides are TGCACCAGCAGACCAACACAGCCGGAGGGTACAGATACGCAGTATTTT.

The V gene is TRBV27, the J gene TRBJ2-7, with 10 bases fitting TRBD1. Trimming at V came to 6 bases and at J to 4 bases, leaving 6 bases not matched to a gene. In germline, CDR1 is MNHEY, CDR2 SMNVEV (reference sequence). The CDR3 contains 14 residues. The CDR3 region has the DNA TGTGCCAGCAGCTGGACAGGGGGTCTTTACGAGCAGTACTTC. As protein: CASSWTGGLYEQYF.

This clone occurred once. V and J are TRBV7-9 and TRBJ2-1; D is uncertain. Looked up from germline, CDR1 is SEHNR and CDR2 is FQNEAQ (reference sequence). The V end was cut by 0 bases, the J end by 5 bases, with 8 bases between. The CDR3 contains 14 residues. This chain's CDR3 is CASSLALRDNEQFF. In nucleotides, the CDR3 is TGTGCCAGCAGCTTAGCGCTTCGGGACAATGAGCAGTTCTTC.

This sequence joins TRBV9 and TRBJ2-5, with 8 bases lining up with TRBD2. The J segment lost 5 bases and the V segment lost 0 bases, leaving 6 bases of the junction unmatched. CDR3 length: 15 amino acids. Germline-derived CDR1 and CDR2 are SGDLS and YYNGEE. The CDR3, as DNA: TGTGCCAGCAGCGTAGAGGCTAGCGGGTGGGAGACCCAGTACTTC. Amino acids: CASSVEASGWETQYF.

This chain links TRBV5-4 with TRBJ2-7, with TRBD1 matching 7 bases. Germline assignment: CDR1 SGHNT and CDR2 YYREEE (reference sequence). V lost 4 bases and J lost 0; bases outside the gene matches: 7. The CDR3 contains 15 residues. CDR3 sequence reads: CASSAQHRGSYEQYF. The CDR3 DNA reads TGTGCCAGCAGCGCCCAGCACAGGGGCTCCTACGAGCAGTACTTC.

The chain recombines TRBV14 with TRBJ1-4; D gene uncertain. V was shortened by 2 bases and J by 5 bases, with 12 bases between the two germline ends. In germline, CDR1 is SGHDN, CDR2 FVKESK. The CDR3 is made up of 15 amino acids. The CDR3 loop reads CASSQTRSGNEKLFF. The CDR3 region has the DNA TGTGCCAGCAGCCAAACGCGAAGCGGCAATGAAAAACTGTTTTTT.

The chain carries TRBV6-5 and TRBJ2-1, with a tentative D call TRBD1 (6 bases). Trimming removed 6 bases at V and 3 bases at J, with 9 bases between. The CDR3 spans 13 residues. Germline V lookup: CDR1 MNHEY, CDR2 SVGAGI. CDR3 sequence: CASRRDIYNEQFF. In DNA, the CDR3 is TGTGCCAGCAGACGGGACATCTACAATGAGCAGTTCTTC.

Only a few counts were recorded for this clone. V gene TRBV5-1 combines with J gene TRBJ1-2; 7 bases align to TRBD1. The CDR3 has 14 amino acids. The germline V gene encodes CDR1 SGHRS and CDR2 YFSETQ. The ends lost 4 bases at V and 0 bases at J; junction bases unmatched: 3. The CDR3 nucleotides are TGCGCCAGCAGCCCCGGACAGGCTAACTATGGCTACACCTTC. The encoded protein is CASSPGQANYGYTF.